A single count supports the clone carrying this T cell receptor beta chain. Its antigen remains unidentified. Naive CD8 populations comprised CD45RO-negative cells positively selected for CCR7, excluding terminally differentiated effector memory CD45RA+ cells. The data belong to a study of shared clonotypes between healthy human individuals. Each subset's genomic DNA was split evenly across several immunoSEQ plates. The table came from immunoSEQ multiplex PCR; TCRdb's copy has only in-frame clones and leaves some out. The sample gives a few million clones, roughly 95% of which show up once; roughly 1.7% is in the top ten. Notes on the study in general: Shared clonotypes across all four donors exceeded non-shared ones in generation probability. Naive subsets generally had larger estimated richness than memory subsets.

The CDR3 extends over 15 amino acids. After removal of 5 bases from V and 6 bases from J, the junction contained 7 bases not matched to a gene. The germline CDR1 and CDR2 sequences are SGHTA and FQGTGA. This receptor was taken from a man aged 18 to 35 in good health. Some clones in this sample may be carry-over from other donors' samples. The V and J genes are TRBV7-3 and TRBJ2-5, with TRBD2 identical over 12 bases. Sample: naive CD8+ T cells from PBMCs. The CDR3 region has the DNA TGTGCCAGCAGCCCTGGGACTAGCGGGTTACAGACCCAGTACTTC. It encodes CASSPGTSGLQTQYF.